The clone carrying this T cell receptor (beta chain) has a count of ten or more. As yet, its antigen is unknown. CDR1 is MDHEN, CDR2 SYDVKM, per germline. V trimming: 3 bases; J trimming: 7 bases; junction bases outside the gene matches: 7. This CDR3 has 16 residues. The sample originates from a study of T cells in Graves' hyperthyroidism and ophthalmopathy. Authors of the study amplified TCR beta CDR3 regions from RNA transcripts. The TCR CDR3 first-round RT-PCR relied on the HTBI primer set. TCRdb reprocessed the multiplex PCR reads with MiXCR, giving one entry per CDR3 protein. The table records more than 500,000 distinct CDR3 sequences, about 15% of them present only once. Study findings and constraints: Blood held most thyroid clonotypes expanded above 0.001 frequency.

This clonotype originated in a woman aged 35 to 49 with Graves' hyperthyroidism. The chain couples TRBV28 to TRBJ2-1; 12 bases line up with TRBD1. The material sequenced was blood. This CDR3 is CASSFTPGQGANEQFF. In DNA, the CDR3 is TGTGCCAGCAGTTTCACTCCGGGACAGGGGGCGAATGAGCAGTTCTTC.